This note documents a single T cell receptor beta chain sequence. Trimming at V came to 5 bases and at J to 7 bases, leaving 17 bases not matched to a gene. CDR3 size: 17 residues. Per germline, CDR1 SGHVS and CDR2 FNYEAQ. These data come from a study of blood T cell repertoires in COVID-19. Across the whole study: The analysed material was cDNA or gDNA that came from T cells, B-cell-depleted T cells, or PBMCs.

Original processing notes: It was from reference gene primer amplification that nucleated cell counts were estimated. Here immunoSEQ multiplex PCR was the method, and the copy in TCRdb shows in-frame clones only, minus some. That table gives V, J and clone size, and the DNA gave D and trimming. The table records fewer than 350,000 clones, 81% of them present only once. The TCR comes from a woman aged 60 to 75 with active or convalescent COVID-19. This sequence joins TRBV7-6 and TRBJ2-3, with 8 bases that match TRBD2. The source material was peripheral blood. CDR3 nucleotide sequence: TGTGCCAGCAGCCATAACCCCGGGGGGGGGAGGATAAATACGCAGTATTTT. Its translation is CASSHNPGGGRINTQYF.